This TCR beta chain originates from a study of cytomegalovirus exposure and HLA in healthy donors. The PCR contained 60 Vbeta and 13 Jbeta primers. Method: immunoSEQ multiplex PCR; TCRdb's copy keeps in-frame clones and lacks some. Seen here are 150,000 or so clones, approximately 80% observed once, and the top ten hold just over 4.5%. Overall study findings and caveats: Another analysis was done later, and it associated roughly 15,000 TCR beta sequences with HLA alleles at 0.05 false discovery rate. It was assumed in the presence/absence analyses that sequencing depth was roughly uniform across donors. Donors belonging to an Asian-associated ancestry cluster reportedly showed fewer N-insertions in productive TCRs than the 666-donor mean, according to what a later analysis found.

Germline V gives CDR1 SGHRS, CDR2 YFSETQ. CDR3 size: 16 residues. V was clipped by 1 base and J by 4 bases; unmatched bases: 9. Donors had nominal health at sampling but likely had unrecorded immune exposures. With regard to this clone: Antigen specificity is unknown.

Source material: PBMCs. The genes are TRBV5-1 and TRBJ2-5; 8 nucleotides agree with TRBD2. The sequence was obtained from a woman aged 45-59 years in good health and CMV-seropositive. CDR3 protein: CASSLWTGGLGETQYF. The CDR3 bases are TGCGCCAGCAGCTTGTGGACGGGAGGGTTGGGAGAGACCCAGTACTTC.